Below are 22 T cell receptor beta chains sequenced from a single sample in a study of cytomegalovirus exposure and HLA in healthy donors. The PCR used 60 Vbeta and 13 Jbeta primers. Sequenced by immunoSEQ multiplex PCR; TCRdb stores in-frame clones only, minus some. The sample yields approximately 130,000 clones, roughly 79% seen once. Sequencing was carried out using PBMCs. All receptors come from a woman aged 45-65 years in good health and CMV-seronegative.

This clone was detected only once. This chain joins TRBV19 and TRBJ1-2; D is uncertain. Germline CDR1 and CDR2: LNHDA and SQIVND (reference sequence). This CDR3 is built from 14 residues. V gave up 3 bases and J gave up 5 bases, with 13 bases separating them. Written as DNA, the CDR3 is TGTGCCAGTAGTATTCCCGGAGTACCTTATGGCTACACCTTC. Its protein is CASSIPGVPYGYTF. Full variable domain (rest looked up from reference TRBV19 and TRBJ1-2): DGGITQSPKYLFRKEGQNVTLSCEQNLNHDAMYWYRQDPGQGLRLIYYSQIVNDFQKGDIAEGYSVSREKKESFPLTVTSAQKNPTAFYLCASSIPGVPYGYTFGSGTRLTVV.

The chain carries TRBV18 and TRBJ1-2; D is possibly TRBD1 (5 bases). V was cut by 3 bases and J by 5 bases, with 7 bases left in between. Germline assignment: CDR1 KGHSH and CDR2 LQKENI. The CDR3 runs 12 residues. CDR3 coding DNA: TGTGCCAGCTCACCTGACAGTTATGGCTACACCTTC. Translating gives CASSPDSYGYTF.

The chain recombines TRBV2 with TRBJ2-7, with 10 bases identical to TRBD2. Germline V lookup: CDR1 SNHLY, CDR2 FYNNEI. With 2 bases clipped from V and 7 bases from J, the junction kept 17 bases outside the gene matches. CDR3 length equals 18 residues. The CDR3 here is CASSEPSGRGGVWLEQYF. The CDR3 DNA reads TGTGCCAGCAGTGAACCTAGCGGGAGAGGGGGAGTTTGGTTGGAGCAGTACTTC.

The chain has TRBV5-4 and TRBJ2-1, with a possible D match to TRBD2 (6 bases). Trimming cost V 1 base and J 7 bases, with 18 bases left between them. The germline gives CDR1 SGHNT, CDR2 YYREEE (reference sequence). The CDR3 is made up of 16 amino acids. The CDR3 DNA is TGTGCCAGCAGCTTGTCGTCCGGGAGACCTAAAAATGAGCAGTTCTTC. It codes for CASSLSSGRPKNEQFF. The full variable domain, completed using reference TRBV5-4 and TRBJ2-1, is ETGVTQSPTHLIKTRGQQVTLRCSSQSGHNTVSWYQQALGQGPQFIFQYYREEENGRGNFPPRFSGLQFPNYSSELNVNALELDDSALYLCASSLSSGRPKNEQFFGPGTRLTVL.

The chain combines TRBV7-9 with TRBJ2-5; the match to TRBD2 covers 10 bases. The CDR3 contains 15 residues. The V segment lost 0 bases and the J segment 5 bases; nucleotides outside the gene matches: 3. Germline loops: CDR1 SEHNR, CDR2 FQNEAQ (reference sequence). For the CDR3, the DNA is TGTGCCAGCAGCTTAGCAGCGGGAGGGCCGGAGACCCAGTACTTC. It yields the protein CASSLAAGGPETQYF.

The chain has TRBV6-6 and TRBJ2-2; D may be TRBD1 (6 bases). Germline loops: CDR1 MNHNY, CDR2 SVGAGI (reference sequence). This CDR3 is 15 amino acids long. Trimming cost V 5 bases and J 3 bases, with 13 bases left between them. CDR3 nucleotide sequence: TGTGCCAGCAGTCAGCAGGGGCGGGACACCGGGGAGCTGTTTTTT. It translates to CASSQQGRDTGELFF.

The DNA for the CDR3 is TGTGCCTGGAGTGCCCCAGGGAGGGAACTCTATGGCTACACCTTC. Translation gives CAWSAPGRELYGYTF. The chain carries TRBV30 and TRBJ1-2, with D possibly TRBD1 on 5 matching bases. This CDR3 is 15 amino acids long. CDR1 GTSNPN and CDR2 SVGIG come from the germline V gene (reference sequence). V was pared by 1 base and J by 4 bases, with 16 bases between.

This chain joins TRBV10-1 and TRBJ2-7; 11 positions agree with TRBD2. After removal of 7 bases from V and 4 bases from J, the junction contained 9 bases not matched to a gene. From germline, CDR1 is WNHNN and CDR2 SYGVQD (reference sequence). There are 15 residues in the CDR3. The CDR3 protein is CASNRVAGGPYEQYF. CDR3 sequence (DNA): TGCGCCAGCAACAGAGTAGCGGGAGGGCCTTACGAGCAGTACTTC.

This clone was seen only a few times. The chain combines TRBV28 with TRBJ1-1; D uncertain. The CDR3 spans 15 residues. The V end lost 4 bases, the J end lost 0 bases, and 12 bases lay between the germline ends. Germline V gene data show CDR1 as MDHEN and CDR2 as SYDVKM. This CDR3 reads CASSSQRVMNTEAFF. DNA of the CDR3: TGTGCCAGCAGTTCCCAGAGGGTAATGAACACTGAAGCTTTCTTT.

This clone came up a few times. This rearrangement joins TRBV25-1 to TRBJ2-1; 9 bases map to TRBD1. CDR1 MGHDK and CDR2 SYGVNS come from the germline V gene. CDR3 length: 15 residues. V was clipped by 8 bases and J by 4 bases; unmatched bases: 9. In DNA form, the CDR3 reads TGTGCCAGCCGATGCCGGGACAGGGTTTACAATGAGCAGTTCTTC. Protein product: CASRCRDRVYNEQFF.

The chain employs TRBV28 and TRBJ1-4, with 7 bases aligning to TRBD1. J gave up 8 bases and V 4 bases, and 7 bases lay outside the gene matches. Germline CDR1 is MDHEN and CDR2 is SYDVKM. This CDR3 region has 14 residues. CDR3: CASSSGTVPEKLFF. DNA of the CDR3: TGTGCCAGCAGTTCCGGGACAGTCCCCGAAAAACTGTTTTTT.

The chain has TRBV5-4 and TRBJ1-2; no definite D call. CDR3 length: 15 residues. V shed 4 bases and J shed 2 bases, with 15 bases lying between them. In germline, CDR1 is SGHNT, CDR2 YYREEE (reference sequence). CDR3 loop: CASSLQRRQNYGYTF. CDR3 bases: TGTGCCAGCAGCCTGCAGCGACGGCAGAACTATGGCTACACCTTC. Variable domain in full (rest from reference TRBV5-4 and TRBJ1-2): ETGVTQSPTHLIKTRGQQVTLRCSSQSGHNTVSWYQQALGQGPQFIFQYYREEENGRGNFPPRFSGLQFPNYSSELNVNALELDDSALYLCASSLQRRQNYGYTFGSGTRLTVV.

Comments on this clone: One junction end disagrees with the germline gene, perhaps due to a read error. The V and J genes are TRBV7-6 and TRBJ1-5; 7 bases are shared with TRBD1. Per germline, CDR1 SGHVS and CDR2 FNYEAQ. This CDR3 has 14 residues. The CDR3 here is CASSLDRRNQPQNF. As DNA, the CDR3 is TGTGCCAGCAGCTTGGACAGGAGGAATCAGCCCCAGAATTTT.

The rearrangement uses TRBV18 and TRBJ1-5, with D maybe TRBD1 (5 bases). The V gene lost 0 bases and the J gene lost 7 bases, with 13 bases spanning the gap. Germline loops: CDR1 KGHSH, CDR2 LQKENI. The CDR3 runs to 15 residues. The CDR3 loop reads CASSPPGREQQPQHF. CDR3 coding DNA: TGTGCCAGCTCACCACCGGGCAGGGAACAACAGCCCCAGCATTTT.

V usage is TRBV5-1 and J usage is TRBJ2-7; 13 bases are shared with TRBD2. The V segment lost 1 base and the J segment 6 bases; nucleotides outside the gene matches: 1. The CDR3 consists of 14 residues. Germline values: CDR1 SGHRS, CDR2 YFSETQ. CDR3 loop: CASSLRLAGGEQYF. In nucleotides, the CDR3 is TGCGCCAGCAGCTTGAGACTAGCGGGAGGCGAGCAGTACTTC.

V is TRBV5-6 and J is TRBJ2-2; 13 nucleotides line up with TRBD2. Germline-derived CDR1 and CDR2 are SGHDT and YYEEEE. V was clipped by 4 bases and J by 5 bases; unmatched bases: 5. The CDR3 runs to 16 residues. CDR3 sequence reads: CASSGAGLAGTGELFF. CDR3 nucleotides: TGTGCCAGCAGCGGTGCGGGACTAGCGGGAACCGGGGAGCTGTTTTTT.

The J gene is TRBJ1-5, the V gene TRBV9; possible D gene TRBD1, 5 bases. The CDR3 is 19 residues long. Per the germline V gene, CDR1 is SGDLS and CDR2 is YYNGEE. The V end was cut by 4 bases, the J end by 2 bases, with 25 bases between. CDR3 residues: CASSPGTDGGWGGNQPQHF. The CDR3 DNA follows: TGTGCCAGCAGCCCCGGCACGGACGGGGGATGGGGTGGCAATCAGCCCCAGCATTTT.

V and J are TRBV30 and TRBJ2-3; TRBD2 matches at 10 bases. Trimming took 0 bases from V and 3 from J; bases not matched to a gene: 3. The germline gives CDR1 GTSNPN, CDR2 SVGIG (reference sequence). This CDR3 has 15 residues. CDR3 in amino acids: CAWSVRAGGTDTQYF. For the CDR3, the DNA is TGTGCCTGGAGTGTCAGAGCGGGAGGGACAGATACGCAGTATTTT.

This clone is a singleton in its sample. The rearrangement links TRBV6-5 to TRBJ2-7; D unclear. The CDR3 is 15 residues long. CDR1 and CDR2 from the germline V gene are MNHEY and SVGAGI. The V and J ends lost 0 bases and 12 bases respectively, with 21 bases between them. CDR3 sequence (DNA): TGTGCCAGCAGTTACTCGGTTGGTTATAGTTCCCCCCCGTACTTC. Its translation: CASSYSVGYSSPPYF.

The chain carries TRBV5-1 and TRBJ2-7; D remains ambiguous. CDR3 length equals 12 residues. The germline V gene has CDR1 SGHRS and CDR2 YFSETQ. V lost 4 bases, J lost 9 bases, and 14 bases lay in between. CDR3 sequence (DNA): TGCGCCAGCAGCCGCGCTAATTCCGGGCAGTACTTC. Protein sequence: CASSRANSGQYF.

This clone came up a few times. CDR3 DNA sequence: TGTGCCAGTAGTATTACAGGGGAATATGGCTACACCTTC. Encoded protein: CASSITGEYGYTF. The V call is TRBV19, the J call TRBJ1-2; 7 nucleotides align to TRBD1. Germline assignment: CDR1 LNHDA and CDR2 SQIVND (reference sequence). The CDR3 runs 13 residues. V was clipped by 3 bases and J by 5 bases; unmatched bases: 3.

The V and J genes are TRBV28 and TRBJ2-6; the D is unclear. Germline CDR1 MDHEN, CDR2 SYDVKM. This CDR3 comprises 16 residues. The V gene lost 2 bases and the J gene lost 3 bases, with 11 bases spanning the gap. The CDR3 sequence is CASSLGRQGGANVLTF. CDR3 nucleotide sequence: TGTGCCAGCAGTTTAGGCAGGCAAGGTGGGGCCAACGTCCTGACTTTC. The full variable domain, rest sourced from reference TRBV28 and TRBJ2-6, is DVKVTQSSRYLVKRTGEKVFLECVQDMDHENMFWYRQDPGLGLRLIYFSYDVKMKEKGDIPEGYSVSREKKERFSLILESASTNQTSMYLCASSLGRQGGANVLTFGAGSRLTVL.